The rows below give T cell receptor beta chains drawn from one sample of a study of blood T cell repertoires in COVID-19. Clones were sequenced by immunoSEQ multiplex PCR, and TCRdb holds only the in-frame ones, with some missing. The sample holds roughly 400,000 clones, 80% to 95% seen once. The sample taken for sequencing was PBMCs or T cells enriched from blood (not recorded which). These receptors were obtained from a woman in her 40s who had been exposed to COVID-19. Both conserved end residues are part of each CDR3. Each record gives: clone size, D gene, V gene, J gene, CDR3 DNA, CDR3 protein. A D gene is named only where the DNA matches it firmly. The size field is filled for only some rows; it gives once, few, many or a size class.

clone size: NA
D gene: TRBD1
V gene: TRBV27
J gene: TRBJ1-2
CDR3 DNA: TGTGCCAGCAGTTTAGTGCCCAGGGGGGACTACACCTTC
CDR3 protein: CASSLVPRGDYTF

clone size: NA
D gene: NA
V gene: TRBV10-1
J gene: TRBJ1-1
CDR3 DNA: TGCGCCAGCAGTGAGTCAAGGGGCTTGGGCACTGAAGCTTTCTTT
CDR3 protein: CASSESRGLGTEAFF

clone size: once
D gene: TRBD2
V gene: TRBV10-1
J gene: TRBJ2-1
CDR3 DNA: TGCGCCAGCAGTGGGCCAGGGCTAGCGGGAGGAGGTAATGAGCAGTTCTTC
CDR3 protein: CASSGPGLAGGGNEQFF

clone size: NA
D gene: NA
V gene: TRBV19
J gene: TRBJ1-1
CDR3 DNA: TGTGCCAGTAGTATTCCCGCCCGTTCCGGGAACACTGAAGCTTTCTTT
CDR3 protein: CASSIPARSGNTEAFF

clone size: NA
D gene: NA
V gene: TRBV5-1
J gene: TRBJ2-3
CDR3 DNA: TGCGCCAGCAGCCTGGGGCGCACAGATACGCAGTATTTT
CDR3 protein: CASSLGRTDTQYF

clone size: NA
D gene: NA
V gene: TRBV9
J gene: TRBJ2-5
CDR3 DNA: TGTGCCAGCAGCGTAGGGGCAGGGTCGCCGGAAGAGACCCAGTACTTC
CDR3 protein: CASSVGAGSPEETQYF

clone size: NA
D gene: NA
V gene: TRBV23-1
J gene: TRBJ1-5
CDR3 DNA: TGCGCCAGCAGTTGGGGCGCAAGTCTGGCCCAGCCCCAGCATTTT
CDR3 protein: CASSWGASLAQPQHF

clone size: NA
D gene: NA
V gene: TRBV19
J gene: TRBJ1-1
CDR3 DNA: TGTGCCAGTAGTAATACCAGGGTGAACACTGAAGCTTTCTTT
CDR3 protein: CASSNTRVNTEAFF

clone size: NA
D gene: NA
V gene: TRBV12-3/TRBV12-4
J gene: TRBJ2-7
CDR3 DNA: TGTGCCAGCAGTTTACGCGGCGAGCAGTACTTC
CDR3 protein: CASSLRGEQYF

clone size: NA
D gene: TRBD2
V gene: TRBV6-2/TRBV6-3
J gene: TRBJ2-3
CDR3 DNA: TGTGCCAGCAGTGCACGGACTAGCGGGGACCGAGATACGCAGTATTTT
CDR3 protein: CASSARTSGDRDTQYF

clone size: NA
D gene: NA
V gene: TRBV6-5
J gene: TRBJ1-2
CDR3 DNA: TGTGCCAGCAGCCCGCGGGGGGGGATCTATGGCTACACCTTC
CDR3 protein: CASSPRGGIYGYTF

clone size: NA
D gene: NA
V gene: TRBV18
J gene: TRBJ1-3
CDR3 DNA: TGTGCCAGCTCACCAGAACAGAGAGGAAACACCATATATTTT
CDR3 protein: CASSPEQRGNTIYF

clone size: NA
D gene: NA
V gene: TRBV7-2
J gene: TRBJ2-4
CDR3 DNA: TGTGCCAGCAGCTTAAGCCCGGCCAAAAACATTCAGTACTTC
CDR3 protein: CASSLSPAKNIQYF

clone size: NA
D gene: NA
V gene: TRBV24-1
J gene: TRBJ1-2
CDR3 DNA: TGTGCCACCAGTGATAGGCGGGATGGCTACACCTTC
CDR3 protein: CATSDRRDGYTF

clone size: NA
D gene: NA
V gene: TRBV5-1
J gene: TRBJ2-2
CDR3 DNA: TGCGCCAGCAGCTTGGGACACAGGGACACCGGGGAGCTGTTTTTT
CDR3 protein: CASSLGHRDTGELFF

clone size: NA
D gene: NA
V gene: TRBV15
J gene: TRBJ2-3
CDR3 DNA: TGTGCCACCAGCAGATATCTAGGTGGTCTTGGTACAGATACGCAGTATTTT
CDR3 protein: CATSRYLGGLGTDTQYF

clone size: once
D gene: NA
V gene: TRBV10-2
J gene: TRBJ2-1
CDR3 DNA: TGCGCCAGCAAATTGCTAGCGGGACAGGCCAATGAGCAGTTCTTC
CDR3 protein: CASKLLAGQANEQFF

clone size: NA
D gene: NA
V gene: TRBV5-8
J gene: TRBJ2-3
CDR3 DNA: TGTGCCAGCAGCGTAGTTAACAGGGTTGATACGCAGTATTTT
CDR3 protein: CASSVVNRVDTQYF

clone size: NA
D gene: TRBD1
V gene: TRBV5-1
J gene: TRBJ1-2
CDR3 DNA: TGCGCCAGCAGCTTGGGTCAGGGGGCGCCCGGCTACACCTTC
CDR3 protein: CASSLGQGAPGYTF

clone size: few
D gene: TRBD1
V gene: TRBV28
J gene: TRBJ1-3
CDR3 DNA: TGTGCCAGCAATTTAGGGACAGGAGGCTCTGGAAACACCATATATTTT
CDR3 protein: CASNLGTGGSGNTIYF

clone size: NA
D gene: TRBD1
V gene: TRBV6-1
J gene: TRBJ1-1
CDR3 DNA: TGTGCCAGCAGTGAACCGCACCAGGGGGCGACGGAAGCTTTCTTT
CDR3 protein: CASSEPHQGATEAFF

clone size: NA
D gene: NA
V gene: TRBV19
J gene: TRBJ1-1
CDR3 DNA: TGTGCCAGTAGCGAAGGGGGGGGCGACACTGAAGCTTTCTTT
CDR3 protein: CASSEGGGDTEAFF

clone size: once
D gene: TRBD2
V gene: TRBV7-9
J gene: TRBJ2-5
CDR3 DNA: TGTGCCAGCAGCTACCGGGACTACCATACACTCCAGGAGACCCAGTACTTC
CDR3 protein: CASSYRDYHTLQETQYF

clone size: NA
D gene: NA
V gene: TRBV27
J gene: TRBJ1-5
CDR3 DNA: TGTGCCAGCAGTTTGAAACAGGGTAACCAGCCCCAGCATTTT
CDR3 protein: CASSLKQGNQPQHF

clone size: NA
D gene: NA
V gene: TRBV5-1
J gene: TRBJ1-6
CDR3 DNA: TGCGCCAGCAGCTTGGTTTCAGGGATTGGCTCACCCCTCCACTTT
CDR3 protein: CASSLVSGIGSPLHF

clone size: NA
D gene: NA
V gene: TRBV19
J gene: TRBJ2-1
CDR3 DNA: TGTGCCAGTAGTATAGAGGGCCGAAATGAGCAGTTCTTC
CDR3 protein: CASSIEGRNEQFF

clone size: NA
D gene: TRBD1
V gene: TRBV18
J gene: TRBJ1-2
CDR3 DNA: TGTGCCAGCTCACCTCTGGACAGGGGGAAGGATGGCTACACCTTC
CDR3 protein: CASSPLDRGKDGYTF

clone size: NA
D gene: NA
V gene: TRBV19
J gene: TRBJ2-1
CDR3 DNA: TGTGCCAGTAGTATTGGGGCAGGGGGGCCGAATACCAACGACGGCGATGAGCAGTTCTTC
CDR3 protein: CASSIGAGGPNTNDGDEQFF

clone size: NA
D gene: TRBD1
V gene: TRBV6-5
J gene: TRBJ1-6
CDR3 DNA: TGTGCCAGCAGTTACTCGAACAGGGGGCATTCACCCCTCCACTTT
CDR3 protein: CASSYSNRGHSPLHF

clone size: NA
D gene: TRBD1
V gene: TRBV11-3
J gene: TRBJ1-2
CDR3 DNA: TGTGCCAGCAGCATGACTCAGGGGGAGTTAGGCTATGGCTACACCTTC
CDR3 protein: CASSMTQGELGYGYTF

clone size: NA
D gene: NA
V gene: TRBV6-1
J gene: TRBJ1-2
CDR3 DNA: TGTGCCAGCAGTGAGGTAGCTGGCTACACCTTC
CDR3 protein: CASSEVAGYTF

clone size: NA
D gene: NA
V gene: TRBV24-1
J gene: TRBJ2-1
CDR3 DNA: TGTGCCACCATGTCCACCTACAATGAGCAGTTCTTC
CDR3 protein: CATMSTYNEQFF

clone size: once
D gene: NA
V gene: TRBV7-9
J gene: TRBJ1-6
CDR3 DNA: TGTGCCAGCAGCTTCTCAGGGGAGACACCCCTCCACTTT
CDR3 protein: CASSFSGETPLHF

clone size: NA
D gene: NA
V gene: TRBV6-5
J gene: TRBJ2-3
CDR3 DNA: TGTGCCAGCAGTTACACTAGCTCAGATACGCAGTATTTT
CDR3 protein: CASSYTSSDTQYF

clone size: NA
D gene: TRBD2
V gene: TRBV9
J gene: TRBJ2-1
CDR3 DNA: TGTGCCAGCAGCGTAATGACTAGCGCCAACAATGAGCAGTTCTTC
CDR3 protein: CASSVMTSANNEQFF

clone size: NA
D gene: NA
V gene: TRBV18
J gene: TRBJ1-2
CDR3 DNA: TGTGCCAGCTCACCCGGGTCGGCACCCTACACCTTC
CDR3 protein: CASSPGSAPYTF

clone size: NA
D gene: NA
V gene: TRBV5-1
J gene: TRBJ1-4
CDR3 DNA: TGCGCCAGCAGCCCTACTCACGGGGATGAAAAACTGTTTTTT
CDR3 protein: CASSPTHGDEKLFF

clone size: NA
D gene: NA
V gene: TRBV19
J gene: TRBJ2-1
CDR3 DNA: TGTGCCAGTACCCCATATTACAGGGACGGGAATGAGCAGTTCTTC
CDR3 protein: CASTPYYRDGNEQFF

clone size: once
D gene: NA
V gene: TRBV6-5
J gene: TRBJ1-1
CDR3 DNA: TGTGCCAGCAATGGAGGGGCAGGGAACACTGAAGCTTTCTTT
CDR3 protein: CASNGGAGNTEAFF

clone size: NA
D gene: TRBD1
V gene: TRBV19
J gene: TRBJ1-4
CDR3 DNA: TGTGCCAGTAGCGGCCTGAGCGGGACAGGGAATGAAAAACTGTTTTTT
CDR3 protein: CASSGLSGTGNEKLFF

clone size: once
D gene: NA
V gene: TRBV30
J gene: TRBJ1-6
CDR3 DNA: TGTGCCTGGAGGCCGGGTTGGAATTCACCCCTCCACTTT
CDR3 protein: CAWRPGWNSPLHF